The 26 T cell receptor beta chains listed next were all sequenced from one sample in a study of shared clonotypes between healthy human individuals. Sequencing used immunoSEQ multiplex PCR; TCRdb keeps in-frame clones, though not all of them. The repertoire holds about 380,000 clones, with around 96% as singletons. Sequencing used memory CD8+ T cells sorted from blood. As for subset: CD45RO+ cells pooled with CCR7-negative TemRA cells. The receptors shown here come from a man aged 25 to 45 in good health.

The CDR3 sequence is CASSLAGSREQYF. In nucleotides, the CDR3 is TGCGCCAGCAGCTTAGCGGGAAGTCGCGAGCAGTACTTC. The chain couples TRBV5-1 to TRBJ2-7; TRBD2 matches 7 bases. Germline V gene data show CDR1 as SGHRS and CDR2 as YFSETQ. This CDR3 is built from 13 residues. V was clipped by 2 bases and J by 6 bases; unmatched bases: 5.

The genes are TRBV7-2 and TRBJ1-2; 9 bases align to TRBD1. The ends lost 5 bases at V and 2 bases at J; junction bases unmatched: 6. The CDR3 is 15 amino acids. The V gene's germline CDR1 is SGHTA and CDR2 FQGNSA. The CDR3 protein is CASSPPGQGNYGYTF. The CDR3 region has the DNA TGTGCCAGCAGCCCACCTGGACAGGGGAACTATGGCTACACCTTC.

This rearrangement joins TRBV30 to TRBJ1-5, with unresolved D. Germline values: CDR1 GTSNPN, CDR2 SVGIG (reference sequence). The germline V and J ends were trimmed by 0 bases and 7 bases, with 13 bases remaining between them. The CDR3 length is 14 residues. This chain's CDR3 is CAWSVPYEGQPQHF. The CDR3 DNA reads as TGTGCCTGGAGTGTACCCTACGAAGGGCAGCCCCAGCATTTT.

The CDR3 DNA is TGTGCCAGCAGCCTCCGGGCCGAGTCCTACGAGCAGTACTTC. Its protein is CASSLRAESYEQYF. V is TRBV7-9 and J is TRBJ2-7; D not resolved. There are 14 residues in the CDR3. Trimming removed 5 bases from V and 1 base from J, with 12 bases in between. The germline V gene has CDR1 SEHNR and CDR2 FQNEAQ (reference sequence).

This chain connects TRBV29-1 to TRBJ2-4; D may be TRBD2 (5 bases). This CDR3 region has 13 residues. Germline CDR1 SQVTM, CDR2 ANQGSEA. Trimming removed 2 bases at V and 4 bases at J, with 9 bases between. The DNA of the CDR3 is TGCAGCGTTGAATACACTAGGAAAAACATTCAGTACTTC. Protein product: CSVEYTRKNIQYF.

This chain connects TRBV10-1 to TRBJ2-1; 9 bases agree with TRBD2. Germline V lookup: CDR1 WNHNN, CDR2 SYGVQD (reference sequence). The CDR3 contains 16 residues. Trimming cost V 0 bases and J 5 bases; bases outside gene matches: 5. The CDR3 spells CASSESGSGSHNEQFF. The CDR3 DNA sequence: TGCGCCAGCAGTGAGTCGGGTAGCGGGAGCCACAATGAGCAGTTCTTC.

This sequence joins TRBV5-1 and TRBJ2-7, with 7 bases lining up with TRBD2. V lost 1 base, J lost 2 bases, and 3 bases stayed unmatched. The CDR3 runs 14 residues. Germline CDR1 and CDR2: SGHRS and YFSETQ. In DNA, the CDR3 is TGCGCCAGCAGCTTGCAGGGAGGGACCTACGAGCAGTACTTC. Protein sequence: CASSLQGGTYEQYF.

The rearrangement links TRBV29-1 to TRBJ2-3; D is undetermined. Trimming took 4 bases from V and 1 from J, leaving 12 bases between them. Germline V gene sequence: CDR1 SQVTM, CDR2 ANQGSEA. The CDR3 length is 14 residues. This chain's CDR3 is CSVVEQAGTDTQYF. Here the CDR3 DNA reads TGCAGCGTTGTAGAGCAGGCCGGCACAGATACGCAGTATTTT.

The CDR3 nucleotides are TGTGCCAGCAGCGTAGGCCTGGGGGACACCGGGGAGCTGTTTTTT. It encodes CASSVGLGDTGELFF. This chain connects TRBV9 to TRBJ2-2; D tentatively fits TRBD1 or TRBD2 (5 bases each). CDR3 size: 15 residues. Trimming cost V 0 bases and J 3 bases, with 9 bases left between them. Germline V gene data show CDR1 as SGDLS and CDR2 as YYNGEE.

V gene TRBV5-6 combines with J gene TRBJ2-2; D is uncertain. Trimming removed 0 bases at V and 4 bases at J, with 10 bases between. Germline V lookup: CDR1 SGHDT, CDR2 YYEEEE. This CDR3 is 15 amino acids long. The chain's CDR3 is CASSLVGVGTGELFF. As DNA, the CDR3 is TGTGCCAGCAGCTTGGTCGGAGTCGGCACCGGGGAGCTGTTTTTT.

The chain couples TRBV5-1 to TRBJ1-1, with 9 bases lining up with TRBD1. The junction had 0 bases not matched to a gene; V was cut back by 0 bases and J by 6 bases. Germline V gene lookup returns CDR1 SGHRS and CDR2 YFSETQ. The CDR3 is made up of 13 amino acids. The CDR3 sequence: CASSLDRGPEAFF. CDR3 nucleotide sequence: TGCGCCAGCAGCTTGGACAGGGGGCCTGAAGCTTTCTTT. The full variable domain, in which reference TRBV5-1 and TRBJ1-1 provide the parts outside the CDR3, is KAGVTQTPRYLIKTRGQQVTLSCSPISGHRSVSWYQQTPGQGLQFLFEYFSETQRNKGNFPGRFSGRQFSNSRSEMNVSTLELGDSALYLCASSLDRGPEAFFGQGTRLTVV.

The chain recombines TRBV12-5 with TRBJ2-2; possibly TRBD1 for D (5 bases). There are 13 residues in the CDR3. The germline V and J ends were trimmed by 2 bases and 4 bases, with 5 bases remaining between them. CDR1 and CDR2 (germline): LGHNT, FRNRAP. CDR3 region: CASGLRGTGELFF. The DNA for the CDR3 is TGTGCTAGTGGTTTGAGGGGCACCGGGGAGCTGTTTTTT.

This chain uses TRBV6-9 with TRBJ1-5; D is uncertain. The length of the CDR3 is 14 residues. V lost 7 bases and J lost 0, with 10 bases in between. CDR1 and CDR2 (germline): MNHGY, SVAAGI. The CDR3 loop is CASNTGFSNQPQHF. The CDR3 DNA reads TGTGCCAGCAATACCGGGTTTAGCAATCAGCCCCAGCATTTT.

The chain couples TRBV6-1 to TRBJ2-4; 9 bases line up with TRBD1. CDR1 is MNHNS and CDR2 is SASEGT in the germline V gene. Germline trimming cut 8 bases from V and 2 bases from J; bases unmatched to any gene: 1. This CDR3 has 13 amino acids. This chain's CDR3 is CASGTGSKNIQYF. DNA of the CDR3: TGTGCCAGCGGGACAGGGTCCAAAAACATTCAGTACTTC.

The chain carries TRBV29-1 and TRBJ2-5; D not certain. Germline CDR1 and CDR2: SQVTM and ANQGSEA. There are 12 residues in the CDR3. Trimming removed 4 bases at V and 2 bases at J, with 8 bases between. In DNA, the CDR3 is TGCAGCGTTGCCGGCCTACAAGAGACCCAGTACTTC. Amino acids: CSVAGLQETQYF.

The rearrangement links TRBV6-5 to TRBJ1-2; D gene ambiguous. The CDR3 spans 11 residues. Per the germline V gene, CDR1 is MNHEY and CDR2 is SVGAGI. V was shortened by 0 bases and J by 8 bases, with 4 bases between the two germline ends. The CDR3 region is CASSYSVGYTF. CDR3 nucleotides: TGTGCCAGCAGTTACTCGGTCGGCTACACCTTC.

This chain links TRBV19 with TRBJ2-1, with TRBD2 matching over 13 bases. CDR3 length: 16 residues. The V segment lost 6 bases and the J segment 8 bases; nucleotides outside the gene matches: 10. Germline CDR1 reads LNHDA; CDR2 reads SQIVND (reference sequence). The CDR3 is CASSTSGRARGDEQFF. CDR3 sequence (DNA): TGTGCCAGTAGCACTAGCGGGAGGGCCCGGGGGGATGAGCAGTTCTTC.

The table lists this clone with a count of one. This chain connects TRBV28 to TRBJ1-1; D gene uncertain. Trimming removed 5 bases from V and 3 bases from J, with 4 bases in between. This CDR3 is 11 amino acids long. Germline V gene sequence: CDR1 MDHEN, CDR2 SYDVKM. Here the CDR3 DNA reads TGTGCCAGCAGTATTCACACTGAAGCTTTCTTT. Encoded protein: CASSIHTEAFF.

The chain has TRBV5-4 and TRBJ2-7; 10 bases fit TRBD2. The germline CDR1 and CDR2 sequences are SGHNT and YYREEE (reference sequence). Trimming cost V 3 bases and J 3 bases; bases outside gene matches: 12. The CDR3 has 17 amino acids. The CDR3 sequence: CASSSRAGGPQSYEQYF. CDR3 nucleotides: TGTGCCAGCAGCTCTAGAGCGGGAGGGCCACAGAGCTACGAGCAGTACTTC. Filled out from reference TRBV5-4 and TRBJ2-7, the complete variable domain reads ETGVTQSPTHLIKTRGQQVTLRCSSQSGHNTVSWYQQALGQGPQFIFQYYREEENGRGNFPPRFSGLQFPNYSSELNVNALELDDSALYLCASSSRAGGPQSYEQYFGPGTRLTVT.

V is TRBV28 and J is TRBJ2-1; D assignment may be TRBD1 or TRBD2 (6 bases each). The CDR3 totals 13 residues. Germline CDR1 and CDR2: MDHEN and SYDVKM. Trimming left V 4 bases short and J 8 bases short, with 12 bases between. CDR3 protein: CASSSRRGHEQFF. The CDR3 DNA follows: TGTGCCAGCAGTTCCCGCCGGGGGCATGAGCAGTTCTTC.

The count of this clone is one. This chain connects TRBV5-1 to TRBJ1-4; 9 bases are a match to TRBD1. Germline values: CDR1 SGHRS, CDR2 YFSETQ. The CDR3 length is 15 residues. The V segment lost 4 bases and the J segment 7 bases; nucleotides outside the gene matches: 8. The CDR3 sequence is CASSPRDRVAEKLFF. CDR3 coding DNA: TGCGCCAGCAGCCCCCGGGACAGGGTGGCTGAAAAACTGTTTTTT. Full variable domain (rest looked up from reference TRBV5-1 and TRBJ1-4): KAGVTQTPRYLIKTRGQQVTLSCSPISGHRSVSWYQQTPGQGLQFLFEYFSETQRNKGNFPGRFSGRQFSNSRSEMNVSTLELGDSALYLCASSPRDRVAEKLFFGSGTQLSVL.

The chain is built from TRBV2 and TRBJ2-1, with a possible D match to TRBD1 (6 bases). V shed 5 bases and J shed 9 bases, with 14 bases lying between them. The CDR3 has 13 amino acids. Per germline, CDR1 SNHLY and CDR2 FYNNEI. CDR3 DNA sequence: TGTGCCAGCAGTTCCAGGGGAACGGGTGAGCAGTTCTTC. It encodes CASSSRGTGEQFF.

As DNA, the CDR3 is TGCGCCAGCAGCCGCGGACTAGCGGGAACCGGGGAGCTGTTTTTT. It yields the protein CASSRGLAGTGELFF. The chain couples TRBV4-1 to TRBJ2-2; TRBD2 aligns across 12 bases. This CDR3 spans 15 amino acids. V lost 4 bases and J lost 5; bases outside the gene matches: 2. From germline, CDR1 is MGHRA and CDR2 YSYEKL.

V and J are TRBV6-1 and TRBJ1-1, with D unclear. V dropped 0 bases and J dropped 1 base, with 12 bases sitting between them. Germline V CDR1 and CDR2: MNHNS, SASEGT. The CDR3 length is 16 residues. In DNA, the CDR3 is TGTGCCAGCAGTGAAGCGGTTCTTATCGGGAACACTGAAGCTTTCTTT. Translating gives CASSEAVLIGNTEAFF.

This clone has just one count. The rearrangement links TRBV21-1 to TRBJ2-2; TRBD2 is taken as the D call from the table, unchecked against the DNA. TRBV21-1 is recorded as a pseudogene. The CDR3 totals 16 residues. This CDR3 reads CASSKLAKRYTGELFF. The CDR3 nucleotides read TGTGCCAGCAGCAAACTAGCCAAAAGATACACCGGGGAGCTGTTTTTT.

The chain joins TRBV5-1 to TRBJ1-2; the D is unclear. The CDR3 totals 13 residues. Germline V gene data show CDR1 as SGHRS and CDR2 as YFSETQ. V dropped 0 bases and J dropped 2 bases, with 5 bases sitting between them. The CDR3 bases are TGCGCCAGCAGCTTGGCCGAAAACTATGGCTACACCTTC. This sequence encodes CASSLAENYGYTF.